This TCR beta chain was recorded in a study of Ad26.COV2.S vaccination and SARS-CoV-2 variants. Turning to the study itself: Ad26.COV2.S given intramuscularly, once or twice 56 days apart.

The assay was immunoSEQ multiplex PCR, and TCRdb's table has in-frame clones only and misses some. The data contain about 350,000 clones, 85% of them singletons. Overall study results and limits: Vaccinated individuals (as opposed to placebo recipients) had higher spike-specific TCR breadth. People who got the vaccine or the placebo had similar non-spike TCR breadth.

Treatment noted: around 19 received Ad26.COV2.S at low or high dose, single or two shots; roughly five received placebo; per-sample allocation not given. After the first vaccine or placebo injection, samples were drawn on day 63. The CDR3 totals 15 residues. Germline-derived CDR1 and CDR2 are MNHEY and SVGAGI. Trimming pared 0 bases from V and 2 bases from J, leaving 10 bases between. Notes on this clone: Its antigen is currently unknown.

Source: peripheral blood, taken in a trial of Ad26.COV2.S vaccine versus placebo. The sequence came from a person aged 18-65 years who received the Ad26.COV2.S COVID-19 vaccine or a placebo. The chain recombines TRBV6-5 with TRBJ1-2; D unresolved. CDR3: CASSYSRMGNYGYTF. Here the CDR3 DNA reads TGTGCCAGCAGTTACTCACGAATGGGGAACTATGGCTACACCTTC.